The 22 T cell receptor beta chains below all came from one sample that was sequenced in a study of shared clonotypes between healthy human individuals. Clones were read by immunoSEQ multiplex PCR, and TCRdb kept only the in-frame ones, dropping some. The repertoire holds approximately 1.5 million clones, with approximately 98% as singletons. Sequences were obtained from naive CD4+ T cells sorted from blood. Subset meaning: CD45RA+ positively selected. The receptors come from a man aged 30-40 years in good health.

The rearrangement joins TRBV5-1 to TRBJ2-7, with D possibly TRBD2 on 5 matching bases. Germline V lookup: CDR1 SGHRS, CDR2 YFSETQ. This CDR3 region has 14 residues. Trimming took 4 bases from V and 3 from J, leaving 14 bases between them. DNA for the CDR3: TGCGCCAGCAGCACAGACACGGGAAGCTACGAGCAGTACTTC. This translates into CASSTDTGSYEQYF.

The chain joins TRBV6-1 to TRBJ2-7; no clear D gene. Germline V gene data show CDR1 as MNHNS and CDR2 as SASEGT. The ends were cut back, 3 bases at V and 5 bases at J, with 14 bases in the middle. This CDR3 contains 14 residues. For the CDR3, the DNA is TGTGCCAGCAGTGACCAGAGACCAGGCCACGAGCAGTACTTC. This codes for CASSDQRPGHEQYF.

The chain uses TRBV28 and TRBJ2-7; possible D gene TRBD1, 5 bases. The CDR3 extends over 15 amino acids. Germline CDR1 reads MDHEN; CDR2 reads SYDVKM. Trimming stripped 6 bases from V and 3 bases from J, with 18 bases between. The CDR3 sequence: CASRSPRAFVYEQYF. In nucleotides, the CDR3 is TGTGCCAGCAGGTCCCCCAGGGCGTTTGTCTACGAGCAGTACTTC.

The J gene is TRBJ1-3, the V gene TRBV28; 9 nucleotides agree with TRBD1. Germline-derived CDR1 and CDR2 are MDHEN and SYDVKM. The J segment lost 2 bases and the V segment lost 6 bases, leaving 5 bases of the junction unmatched. This CDR3 has 15 amino acids. CDR3 loop: CASSQDRGTGNTIYF. The CDR3 region has the DNA TGTGCCAGCAGCCAGGACAGGGGCACTGGAAACACCATATATTTT.

This chain uses TRBV13 with TRBJ2-1; 7 nucleotides align to TRBD1. Trimming took 8 bases from V and 5 from J; bases not matched to a gene: 12. This CDR3 is 15 amino acids long. Germline CDR1 and CDR2: PRHDT and FYEKMQ (reference sequence). As DNA, the CDR3 is TGTGCCAGCTCACTGCCGGGACAGCTAAACAATGAGCAGTTCTTC. This encodes CASSLPGQLNNEQFF.

The chain employs TRBV28 and TRBJ2-2; D is unclear. V was clipped by 6 bases and J by 6 bases, with 17 bases between them. CDR3 size: 15 residues. The germline CDR1 and CDR2 sequences are MDHEN and SYDVKM. CDR3 residues: CASSVASLMAGELFF. For the CDR3, the DNA is TGTGCCAGCAGCGTTGCCTCCTTAATGGCCGGGGAGCTGTTTTTT.

The chain employs TRBV6-1 and TRBJ2-7, with 8 bases aligning to TRBD1. Germline V gives CDR1 MNHNS, CDR2 SASEGT. The CDR3 length is 15 residues. Trimming removed 7 bases from V and 3 bases from J; junction bases left unmatched: 11. The CDR3 spells CASIPGGAANYEQYF. DNA for the CDR3: TGTGCCAGCATTCCAGGGGGCGCGGCTAACTACGAGCAGTACTTC.

The V gene is TRBV18, the J gene TRBJ2-7; TRBD2 agrees at 8 bases. Germline trimming cut 3 bases from V and 2 bases from J; bases unmatched to any gene: 9. The length of the CDR3 is 16 residues. Germline lookup yields CDR1 KGHSH and CDR2 LQKENI. This CDR3 reads CASSPQVTSGPYEQYF. The CDR3 DNA reads TGTGCCAGCTCACCCCAGGTCACTAGCGGACCCTACGAGCAGTACTTC. Looking up the rest from reference TRBV18 and TRBJ2-7 gives the full variable domain: NAGVMQNPRHLVRRRGQEARLRCSPMKGHSHVYWYRQLPEEGLKFMVYLQKENIIDESGMPKERFSAEFPKEGPSILRIQQVVRGDSAAYFCASSPQVTSGPYEQYFGPGTRLTVT.

This clone has a single count. V is TRBV5-5 and J is TRBJ2-7, with D unclear. Germline V gene data show CDR1 as SGHKS and CDR2 as YYEKEE (reference sequence). V shed 0 bases and J shed 3 bases, with 10 bases lying between them. There are 14 residues in the CDR3. As DNA, the CDR3 is TGTGCCAGCAGCTTGGTCCCAGGTTTCTACGAGCAGTACTTC. This encodes CASSLVPGFYEQYF.

This clone was detected once. This chain connects TRBV4-3 to TRBJ2-7; TRBD1 might be the D (5 bases). This CDR3 is built from 14 residues. From germline, CDR1 is LGHNA and CDR2 YSLEER. V dropped 0 bases and J dropped 2 bases, with 8 bases sitting between them. CDR3 DNA: TGCGCCAGCAGCCAAGACAGGGCGGCCTACGAGCAGTACTTC. The encoded protein is CASSQDRAAYEQYF.

Points on this clone: The sample has other DNA sequences that encode this CDR3 too. The chain is built from TRBV18 and TRBJ2-7, with D unclear. Per the germline V gene, CDR1 is KGHSH and CDR2 is LQKENI. V lost 0 bases to trimming and J lost 3 bases, with 6 bases between them. The CDR3 covers 13 residues. CDR3 sequence reads: CASSPPSLYEQYF. CDR3 nucleotide sequence: TGTGCCAGCTCACCACCTAGCCTCTACGAGCAGTACTTC.

The V and J genes are TRBV7-8 and TRBJ1-3, with 7 bases fitting TRBD1. The CDR3 runs 16 residues. V shed 4 bases and J 0 bases; nucleotides not matched to a gene: 6. Germline assignment: CDR1 SGHVS and CDR2 FQNEAQ. This CDR3 reads CASSSNRDSSGNTIYF. CDR3 nucleotide sequence: TGTGCCAGCAGCTCGAACCGGGACAGCTCTGGAAACACCATATATTTT.

The V call is TRBV5-1, the J call TRBJ2-7; D call uncertain. Germline values: CDR1 SGHRS, CDR2 YFSETQ. V was cut by 4 bases and J by 3 bases, with 8 bases left in between. This CDR3 is 12 amino acids long. This CDR3 is CASSRMDYEQYF. DNA of the CDR3: TGCGCCAGCAGCCGTATGGACTACGAGCAGTACTTC. Full variable domain (remainder filled in from reference TRBV5-1 and TRBJ2-7): KAGVTQTPRYLIKTRGQQVTLSCSPISGHRSVSWYQQTPGQGLQFLFEYFSETQRNKGNFPGRFSGRQFSNSRSEMNVSTLELGDSALYLCASSRMDYEQYFGPGTRLTVT.

The chain is built from TRBV19 and TRBJ1-4, with D possibly matching TRBD1 (5 bases). The CDR3 sequence is 14 residues long. V gave up 9 bases and J gave up 3 bases, with 14 bases separating them. Per the germline V gene, CDR1 is LNHDA and CDR2 is SQIVND (reference sequence). Here the CDR3 reads CASRGGPANEKLFF. CDR3 nucleotides: TGTGCCAGCCGCGGGGGTCCGGCTAATGAAAAACTGTTTTTT.

The chain joins TRBV27 to TRBJ2-6, with 8 nucleotides matching TRBD1. The length of the CDR3 is 19 residues. Germline V gene sequence: CDR1 MNHEY, CDR2 SMNVEV (reference sequence). With 4 bases clipped from V and 0 bases from J, the junction kept 11 bases outside the gene matches. CDR3: CASSWGTGTESSGANVLTF. CDR3 in DNA: TGTGCCAGCAGTTGGGGGACAGGAACGGAATCCTCTGGGGCCAACGTCCTGACTTTC.

The chain has TRBV6-4 and TRBJ2-2; D call uncertain. The V end lost 7 bases, the J end lost 0 bases, and 9 bases lay between the germline ends. This CDR3 has 14 amino acids. CDR1 MRHNA and CDR2 SNTAGT come from the germline V gene. CDR3 nucleotide sequence: TGTGCCAGCAAACGCACAACGAACACCGGGGAGCTGTTTTTT. It codes for CASKRTTNTGELFF.

V and J are TRBV2 and TRBJ1-1; D perhaps matches TRBD1 (6 bases). Germline CDR1 and CDR2: SNHLY and FYNNEI. V lost 4 bases and J 2 bases, leaving 17 bases between the germline ends. The length of the CDR3 is 16 residues. The CDR3 sequence is CASSGPLGAQNTEAFF. CDR3 nucleotides: TGTGCCAGCAGTGGCCCCTTGGGGGCGCAAAACACTGAAGCTTTCTTT. Combining the CDR3 with reference TRBV2 and TRBJ1-1 gives the whole variable domain EPEVTQTPSHQVTQMGQEVILRCVPISNHLYFYWYRQILGQKVEFLVSFYNNEISEKSEIFDDQFSVERPDGSNFTLKIRSTKLEDSAMYFCASSGPLGAQNTEAFFGQGTRLTVV.

The CDR3, as DNA: TGTGCCAGCAGTTCCCGGGACTCCGGGGGGGAGCAGTACTTC. It is translated as CASSSRDSGGEQYF. The chain recombines TRBV7-8 with TRBJ2-7; 7 bases fit TRBD2. V shed 6 bases and J 7 bases; nucleotides not matched to a gene: 12. CDR1 and CDR2 (germline): SGHVS, FQNEAQ. The CDR3 has 14 amino acids.

The rearrangement links TRBV9 to TRBJ1-1; D perhaps matches TRBD1 (6 bases). Trimming shortened V by 3 bases and J by 0 bases, and 15 bases separated the two germline ends. In germline, CDR1 is SGDLS, CDR2 YYNGEE. CDR3 length equals 16 residues. The CDR3, as DNA: TGTGCCAGCAGCGCCCGAATCGGACAGTTGAACACTGAAGCTTTCTTT. Translation: CASSARIGQLNTEAFF.

The V and J genes are TRBV14 and TRBJ2-1, with TRBD2 matching 11 bases. The CDR3 loop spans 19 amino acids. Germline V lookup: CDR1 SGHDN, CDR2 FVKESK. V lost 3 bases to trimming and J lost 2 bases; unmatched junction nucleotides: 12. Written as DNA, the CDR3 is TGTGCCAGCAGCCAGAGACTCCCGGGACTAGCGGATGCCTACAATGAGCAGTTCTTC. Translating gives CASSQRLPGLADAYNEQFF.

The rearrangement links TRBV28 to TRBJ2-7, with D perhaps matching TRBD1 or TRBD2 (5 bases each). This CDR3 comprises 15 residues. Germline-derived CDR1 and CDR2 are MDHEN and SYDVKM. V lost 5 bases to trimming and J lost 1 base, with 15 bases between them. The CDR3 here is CASSGRVGVSYEQYF. Written as DNA, the CDR3 is TGTGCCAGCAGTGGCAGGGTGGGAGTTTCCTACGAGCAGTACTTC. Filled out from reference TRBV28 and TRBJ2-7, the complete variable domain reads DVKVTQSSRYLVKRTGEKVFLECVQDMDHENMFWYRQDPGLGLRLIYFSYDVKMKEKGDIPEGYSVSREKKERFSLILESASTNQTSMYLCASSGRVGVSYEQYFGPGTRLTVT.

The rearrangement links TRBV5-1 to TRBJ2-5, with 8 bases lining up with TRBD1. In germline, CDR1 is SGHRS, CDR2 YFSETQ. There are 18 residues in the CDR3. The J segment lost 5 bases and the V segment lost 4 bases, leaving 19 bases of the junction unmatched. The CDR3 bases are TGCGCCAGCAGCACTGGCGCAGTTGGAGGGAACAGGGGGGAGACCCAGTACTTC. Amino acid sequence: CASSTGAVGGNRGETQYF. Combining the CDR3 with reference TRBV5-1 and TRBJ2-5 gives the whole variable domain KAGVTQTPRYLIKTRGQQVTLSCSPISGHRSVSWYQQTPGQGLQFLFEYFSETQRNKGNFPGRFSGRQFSNSRSEMNVSTLELGDSALYLCASSTGAVGGNRGETQYFGPGTRLLVL.